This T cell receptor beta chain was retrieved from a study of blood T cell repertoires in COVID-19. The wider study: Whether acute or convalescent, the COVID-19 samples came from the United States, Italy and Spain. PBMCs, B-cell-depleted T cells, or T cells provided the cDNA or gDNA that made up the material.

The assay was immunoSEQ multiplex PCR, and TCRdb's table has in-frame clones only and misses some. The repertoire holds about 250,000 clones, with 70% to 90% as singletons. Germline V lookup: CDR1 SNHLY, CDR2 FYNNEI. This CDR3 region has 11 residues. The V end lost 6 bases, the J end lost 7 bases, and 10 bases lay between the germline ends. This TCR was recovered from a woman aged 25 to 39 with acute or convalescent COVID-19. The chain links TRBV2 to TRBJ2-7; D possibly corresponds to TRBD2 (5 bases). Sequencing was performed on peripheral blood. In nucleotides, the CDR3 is TGTGCCAGCAGGGGCAGAGGGGAGCAGTACTTC. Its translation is CASRGRGEQYF.